This is a list of T cell receptor beta chains from one sample in a study of CD8+CD57+ T cells in acquired aplastic anemia. A single record per CDR3 protein comes from TCRdb applying MiXCR to the reads. The table shows 150,000 to 200,000 distinct CDR3 sequences, with around 48% occurring only once. Sequencing used sorted CD4+, CD8+, or CD8+CD57+ T cells (not recorded which) from PBMCs. All receptors derive from a human donor with aplastic anemia. CDR3s include the opening cysteine and the closing phenylalanine or tryptophan. D genes are given only for firm matches. Size is omitted from some rows. Given values are once, few, many or a class for expanded clones.

v_call: TRBV9
d_call: TRBD1
clone_size: many
j_call: TRBJ2-7
cdr3_aa: CASSVESPKGDRIVGLAEQYF
cdr3_nt: TGTGCCAGCAGCGTAGAATCCCCAAAGGGGGACAGAATCGTGGGTCTTGCCGAGCAGTACTTC

v_call: TRBV24-1
d_call: TRBD1
clone_size: NA
j_call: TRBJ2-7
cdr3_aa: CATRDSSYEQYF
cdr3_nt: TGTGCCACTCGGGACAGCTCCTACGAGCAGTACTTC

v_call: TRBV2
d_call: TRBD1
clone_size: NA
j_call: TRBJ1-2
cdr3_aa: CASRGQAAGYTF
cdr3_nt: TGTGCCAGCAGAGGACAGGCGGCTGGCTACACCTTC

v_call: TRBV5-1
d_call: NA
clone_size: few
j_call: TRBJ2-2
cdr3_aa: CASSSDTRNTGELFF
cdr3_nt: TGCGCCAGCAGCTCTGACACCCGGAACACCGGGGAGCTGTTTTTT

v_call: TRBV15
d_call: NA
clone_size: NA
j_call: TRBJ1-1
cdr3_aa: CATSRERSRGPGAFF
cdr3_nt: TGTGCCACCAGCAGAGAGAGGAGTAGAGGACCTGGGGCTTTCTTT

v_call: TRBV29-1
d_call: TRBD2
clone_size: NA
j_call: TRBJ2-2
cdr3_aa: CSVGTSRTGELFF
cdr3_nt: TGCAGCGTTGGGACTAGCAGGACCGGGGAGCTGTTTTTT

v_call: TRBV9
d_call: NA
clone_size: NA
j_call: TRBJ1-2
cdr3_aa: CASSANRDGAYGYTF
cdr3_nt: TGTGCCAGCAGCGCGAACCGGGACGGAGCCTATGGCTACACCTTC

v_call: TRBV19
d_call: NA
clone_size: many
j_call: TRBJ2-2
cdr3_aa: CASRRGGANTGELFF
cdr3_nt: TGTGCCAGCCGCAGGGGGGGGGCGAACACCGGGGAGCTGTTTTTT

v_call: TRBV29-1
d_call: NA
clone_size: NA
j_call: TRBJ1-5
cdr3_aa: CSVVGGTNQPQHF
cdr3_nt: TGCAGCGTTGTCGGGGGAACCAATCAGCCCCAGCATTTT

v_call: TRBV29-1
d_call: TRBD2
clone_size: NA
j_call: TRBJ2-1
cdr3_aa: CSAHSGRADHEQFF
cdr3_nt: TGCAGCGCACATAGCGGGAGGGCCGACCATGAGCAGTTCTTC

v_call: TRBV10-3
d_call: NA
clone_size: medium-sized
j_call: TRBJ1-6
cdr3_aa: CAISEYDSLNSPLHF
cdr3_nt: TGTGCCATCAGTGAGTACGACAGTCTCAATTCACCCCTCCACTTT

v_call: TRBV14
d_call: NA
clone_size: NA
j_call: TRBJ2-7
cdr3_aa: CASSRLGEQYF
cdr3_nt: TGTGCCAGCAGCCGATTGGGCGAGCAGTACTTC

v_call: TRBV25-1
d_call: NA
clone_size: once
j_call: TRBJ1-1
cdr3_aa: CASSESTALTEAFF
cdr3_nt: TGTGCCAGCAGTGAATCGACAGCCCTCACTGAAGCTTTCTTT

v_call: TRBV5-6
d_call: NA
clone_size: many
j_call: TRBJ1-4
cdr3_aa: CASRRQATNEKLFF
cdr3_nt: TGTGCCAGCCGAAGACAGGCGACTAATGAAAAACTGTTTTTT

v_call: TRBV29-1
d_call: TRBD1
clone_size: NA
j_call: TRBJ2-5
cdr3_aa: CSVEAGGDGKTQYF
cdr3_nt: TGCAGCGTTGAGGCAGGGGGCGATGGTAAGACCCAGTACTTC

v_call: TRBV6-5
d_call: NA
clone_size: NA
j_call: TRBJ1-4
cdr3_aa: CASSYRGSEKLFF
cdr3_nt: TGTGCCAGCAGTTACAGGGGTAGTGAAAAACTGTTTTTT

v_call: TRBV11-3
d_call: NA
clone_size: many
j_call: TRBJ1-1
cdr3_aa: CASSLDPVNTEAFF
cdr3_nt: TGTGCCAGCAGCTTAGATCCCGTGAACACTGAAGCTTTCTTT

v_call: TRBV5-1
d_call: TRBD1
clone_size: many
j_call: TRBJ2-1
cdr3_aa: CASSLTPGGGDNEQFF
cdr3_nt: TGCGCCAGCAGCTTAACCCCAGGGGGCGGTGACAATGAGCAGTTCTTC

v_call: TRBV29-1
d_call: NA
clone_size: NA
j_call: TRBJ2-2
cdr3_aa: CSVEKGNGELFF
cdr3_nt: TGCAGCGTTGAAAAGGGCAACGGGGAGCTGTTTTTT

v_call: TRBV19
d_call: TRBD1
clone_size: many
j_call: TRBJ1-3
cdr3_aa: CASSMGQGRNTIYF
cdr3_nt: TGTGCCAGTAGTATGGGACAGGGGAGAAACACCATATATTTT

v_call: TRBV6-1
d_call: TRBD1
clone_size: few
j_call: TRBJ1-2
cdr3_aa: CASSEALHLGQIYGYTF
cdr3_nt: TGTGCCAGCAGTGAAGCGCTTCATCTGGGACAGATCTATGGCTACACCTTC

v_call: TRBV2
d_call: NA
clone_size: NA
j_call: TRBJ2-1
cdr3_aa: CASSGGLSWQFF
cdr3_nt: TGTGCCAGCAGTGGGGGATTGAGTTGGCAGTTCTTC

v_call: TRBV25-1
d_call: TRBD2
clone_size: few
j_call: TRBJ2-3
cdr3_aa: CASVGTSGFTDTQYF
cdr3_nt: TGTGCCAGCGTAGGGACTAGCGGGTTCACAGATACGCAGTATTTT

v_call: TRBV6-4
d_call: NA
clone_size: NA
j_call: TRBJ2-2
cdr3_aa: CASSKEAFNTGELFF
cdr3_nt: TGTGCCAGCAGTAAAGAGGCTTTTAACACCGGGGAGCTGTTTTTT

v_call: TRBV7-9
d_call: NA
clone_size: many
j_call: TRBJ1-1
cdr3_aa: CASSLSGGRTEAFF
cdr3_nt: TGTGCCAGCAGCTTATCCGGGGGGAGGACTGAAGCTTTCTTT

v_call: TRBV5-1
d_call: TRBD1
clone_size: NA
j_call: TRBJ2-5
cdr3_aa: CASSWEGQGKTQYF
cdr3_nt: TGCGCCAGCAGCTGGGAGGGACAGGGAAAGACCCAGTACTTC

v_call: TRBV25-1
d_call: NA
clone_size: NA
j_call: TRBJ1-1
cdr3_aa: CASSGLGTVAEAFF
cdr3_nt: TGTGCCAGCAGTGGGCTTGGGACCGTCGCTGAAGCTTTCTTT